The 22 T cell receptor beta chains in this list originate from one sample, sequenced in a study of response to subunit inactivated influenza vaccine. TCRdb re-called the RT-PCR reads with MiXCR, one entry per CDR3 protein. This repertoire shows hundreds of thousands of distinct CDR3 sequences, 11% to 15% found once; its top ten account for less than 9%. The material was PBMCs from blood, obtained 14 days before vaccination. The source of these receptors is a middle-aged man who received an inactivated influenza vaccine.

This clonotype was counted only a few times. The V and J genes are TRBV5-1 and TRBJ2-2; 12 bases match TRBD1. Germline CDR1 and CDR2: SGHRS and YFSETQ. CDR3 length: 14 residues. The junction had 2 bases not matched to a gene; V was cut back by 4 bases and J by 7 bases. DNA for the CDR3: TGCGCCAGCAGCCGGGACAGGGGGCACGGGGAGCTGTTTTTT. Translated, it gives CASSRDRGHGELFF.

This chain connects TRBV5-1 to TRBJ2-1, with 9 bases fitting TRBD1. J gave up 4 bases and V 4 bases, and 6 bases lay outside the gene matches. CDR1 is SGHRS, CDR2 YFSETQ, per germline. The CDR3 has 15 residues. The CDR3 coding sequence is TGCGCCAGCAGCCCTAGGACAGGGGATTACAATGAGCAGTTCTTC. This gives the protein CASSPRTGDYNEQFF. The entire variable domain, with the rest obtained from reference TRBV5-1 and TRBJ2-1, is as follows: KAGVTQTPRYLIKTRGQQVTLSCSPISGHRSVSWYQQTPGQGLQFLFEYFSETQRNKGNFPGRFSGRQFSNSRSEMNVSTLELGDSALYLCASSPRTGDYNEQFFGPGTRLTVL.

J is TRBJ2-7 and V is TRBV7-9; D ambiguous. CDR1 and CDR2 (germline): SEHNR, FQNEAQ (reference sequence). V was clipped by 2 bases and J by 5 bases, with 7 bases between them. The CDR3 consists of 12 residues. CDR3 nucleotide sequence: TGTGCCAGCAGCTTAAGGCCAGACGAGCAGTACTTC. It translates to CASSLRPDEQYF.

This clonotype was observed a few times. The rearrangement joins TRBV24-1 to TRBJ1-5; perhaps TRBD1 as D (5 bases). This CDR3 region has 15 residues. Trimming removed 5 bases from V and 9 bases from J, with 19 bases in between. CDR1 and CDR2 from the germline V gene are KGHDR and SFDVKD. This chain's CDR3 is CATSAPGGGHLPQHF. DNA of the CDR3: TGTGCCACCAGTGCCCCCGGGGGAGGACATTTGCCCCAGCATTTT.

This clonotype has only a few counts. This chain links TRBV5-8 with TRBJ1-3; no reliable D call. Germline CDR1 SGHTS, CDR2 YDEGEE. Trimming pared 4 bases from V and 2 bases from J, leaving 10 bases between. This CDR3 contains 14 residues. CDR3 nucleotide sequence: TGTGCCAGCAGCCTCTGGTCCCCTGGAAACACCATATATTTT. Protein: CASSLWSPGNTIYF.

The count of this clonotype is one. The rearrangement links TRBV11-2 to TRBJ2-7, with D unclear. Deletions cut 5 bases from V and 6 bases from J, with 17 bases between. This CDR3 comprises 14 residues. The germline CDR1 and CDR2 sequences are SGHAT and FQNNGV. The CDR3 DNA reads TGTGCCAGCAGCGCCCTCGCGTCAGGCGGCGAGCAGTACTTC. Translated, it gives CASSALASGGEQYF.

The chain recombines TRBV20-1 with TRBJ2-3; a possible D gene is TRBD2 (5 bases). Germline values: CDR1 DFQATT, CDR2 SNEGSKA (reference sequence). This CDR3 has 14 residues. Trimming took off 0 bases at V and 1 base at J, with 8 bases between the two ends. The CDR3 sequence is CSARDGSGTDTQYF. For the CDR3, the DNA is TGCAGTGCTAGAGATGGGAGCGGCACAGATACGCAGTATTTT.

This clonotype was found a few times. The V gene is TRBV20-1, the J gene TRBJ2-5; D might be TRBD1 or TRBD2, each matching 5 bases. Germline loops: CDR1 DFQATT, CDR2 SNEGSKA (reference sequence). The CDR3 sequence is 13 residues long. V lost 5 bases and J lost 1, with 11 bases in between. CDR3 DNA: TGCAGTGCTGGAAGGGACGCCCAAGAGACCCAGTACTTC. This translates into CSAGRDAQETQYF.

This rearrangement joins TRBV20-1 to TRBJ2-7; D ambiguous. Trimming pared 3 bases from V and 5 bases from J, leaving 23 bases between. The CDR3 runs 16 residues. Germline CDR1 and CDR2: DFQATT and SNEGSKA (reference sequence). The CDR3 coding sequence is TGCAGTGCTAGCCATCCCAGGACCCAGACGCGGCACGAGCAGTACTTC. It yields the protein CSASHPRTQTRHEQYF.

This clonotype was seen a handful of times. The chain employs TRBV12-3 or TRBV12-4 and TRBJ2-7, with 12 bases fitting TRBD1. Trimming cost V 6 bases and J 4 bases; bases outside gene matches: 10. This CDR3 has 16 amino acids. CDR3: CASSQTGTGGTYEQYF. DNA of the CDR3: TGTGCCAGCAGCCAAACCGGGACAGGGGGCACGTACGAGCAGTACTTC.

This chain uses TRBV27 with TRBJ1-4; D is unclear. Looked up from germline, CDR1 is MNHEY and CDR2 is SMNVEV (reference sequence). CDR3 length: 14 amino acids. V lost 5 bases, J lost 8 bases, and 15 bases lay in between. CDR3 DNA sequence: TGTGCCAGCAGTCGGACCCTCACTAGGGAAAAACTGTTTTTT. Amino acid sequence: CASSRTLTREKLFF.

This clonotype came up a few times. This sequence joins TRBV7-9 and TRBJ2-5; the match to TRBD1 covers 9 bases. Trimming took 6 bases from V and 5 from J; bases not matched to a gene: 13. Germline values: CDR1 SEHNR, CDR2 FQNEAQ (reference sequence). The CDR3 contains 16 residues. The CDR3, as DNA: TGTGCCAGCAGTCAGACACAGGGGGCAGGCGAGGAGACCCAGTACTTC. Translating gives CASSQTQGAGEETQYF.

This clonotype has more than one count but fewer than ten. The genes are TRBV4-1 and TRBJ1-5; TRBD1 matches 8 bases. V was clipped by 0 bases and J by 7 bases; unmatched bases: 2. CDR3 length: 14 amino acids. CDR1 and CDR2 (germline): MGHRA, YSYEKL. CDR3 sequence reads: CASSQEDRAQPQHF. DNA for the CDR3: TGCGCCAGCAGCCAAGAGGACAGGGCCCAGCCCCAGCATTTT.

This clonotype was found a few times. The chain employs TRBV11-2 and TRBJ2-3; D is possibly TRBD1 (6 bases). The CDR3 has 14 amino acids. Trimming removed 7 bases at V and 2 bases at J, with 13 bases between. Germline V gene data show CDR1 as SGHAT and CDR2 as FQNNGV. CDR3 region: CASTETGLTDTQYF. DNA for the CDR3: TGTGCCAGCACTGAGACAGGCCTCACAGATACGCAGTATTTT.

This sequence joins TRBV20-1 and TRBJ2-1; 15 bases match TRBD2. V trimming: 5 bases; J trimming: 8 bases; junction bases outside the gene matches: 10. The CDR3 length is 16 residues. Germline-derived CDR1 and CDR2 are DFQATT and SNEGSKA (reference sequence). The CDR3 coding sequence is TGCAGTGCTTCCCGGGGACTAGCGGGGGGAGATGATGAGCAGTTCTTC. Translating it yields CSASRGLAGGDDEQFF.

This clonotype was seen ten or more times. This chain connects TRBV29-1 to TRBJ2-1; 12 bases are shared with TRBD2. The J segment lost 6 bases and the V segment lost 6 bases, leaving 6 bases of the junction unmatched. The CDR3 runs 14 residues. Germline loops: CDR1 SQVTM, CDR2 ANQGSEA. CDR3 in amino acids: CSVETSGSLNEQFF. The CDR3 coding sequence is TGCAGCGTAGAGACTAGCGGGAGTCTCAATGAGCAGTTCTTC.

The chain uses TRBV7-2 and TRBJ2-1; D unclear. The CDR3 runs to 16 residues. Germline-derived CDR1 and CDR2 are SGHTA and FQGNSA. V gave up 0 bases and J gave up 0 bases, with 9 bases separating them. This CDR3 is CASSLAERLSYNEQFF. DNA of the CDR3: TGTGCCAGCAGCTTAGCTGAGAGGCTCTCCTACAATGAGCAGTTCTTC.

Comment on this clonotype: A single base separates this from a much larger clone, so it may be a read error. The rearrangement links TRBV5-1 to TRBJ2-2; tentatively, D is TRBD2 (6 bases). V shed 3 bases and J shed 5 bases, with 17 bases lying between them. The CDR3 has 16 residues. Germline loops: CDR1 SGHRS, CDR2 YFSETQ. The CDR3 region has the DNA TGCGCCAGCAGCTCGAACTACGCACGGGAGACCGGGGAGCTGTTTTTT. This translates into CASSSNYARETGELFF.

V gene TRBV25-1 combines with J gene TRBJ2-1; TRBD2 aligns across 9 bases. The CDR3 consists of 16 residues. CDR1 and CDR2 (germline): MGHDK, SYGVNS. V lost 6 bases to trimming and J lost 9 bases; unmatched junction nucleotides: 15. Here the CDR3 DNA reads TGTGCCAGCAGCAACTGGCGGGGGGGCGGTTATGGTGAGCAGTTCTTC. This sequence encodes CASSNWRGGGYGEQFF.

The gene calls are TRBV11-2 and TRBJ2-3, with TRBD2 matching over 15 bases. The germline gives CDR1 SGHAT, CDR2 FQNNGV. Trimming took 1 base from V and 5 from J; bases not matched to a gene: 7. CDR3 length: 18 amino acids. The CDR3 DNA reads TGTGCCAGCAGCTTAGTGGGACTAGCGGGAGGTGGGGGAGATACGCAGTATTTT. Amino acids: CASSLVGLAGGGGDTQYF.

The CDR3 DNA follows: TGTGCCAGCAGTGGAGGGACAGGAGATACGCAGTATTTT. It yields the protein CASSGGTGDTQYF. The chain recombines TRBV2 with TRBJ2-3; the match to TRBD1 covers 8 bases. The V gene end was trimmed by 4 bases and the J gene end by 5 bases; junction bases not matched to a gene: 2. The CDR3 contains 13 residues. CDR1 is SNHLY and CDR2 is FYNNEI in the germline V gene.

The gene calls are TRBV4-3 and TRBJ2-3; 13 bases align to TRBD2. Trimming took 1 base from V and 4 from J; bases not matched to a gene: 11. CDR3 length: 19 residues. The germline CDR1 and CDR2 sequences are LGHNA and YSLEER. As DNA, the CDR3 is TGCGCCAGCAGCCAAGCCCAGCGGACTAGCGGGAGCATTTCAGATACGCAGTATTTT. This sequence encodes CASSQAQRTSGSISDTQYF.